The following is a T cell receptor (beta chain) sequence with its context. Its matching antigen is unknown. Using immunoSEQ multiplex PCR, the repertoire was profiled, and TCRdb retains in-frame clones only, with some absent. The repertoire consists of around 21,000 clones, with about 88% occurring once and the leading ten covering about an eighth. These data are taken from a study of T cells in localized non-small cell lung cancer. Study-wide points: Among blood samples, higher T cell density accompanied longer overall survival. Paired adjacent lung recovered a median roughly 56 of the top 100 tumor clones. Sequencing was restricted to one tumor region; therefore, heterogeneity remains possible. Adjacent uninvolved lung tissue had the highest T cell clonality, exceeding tumor.

Germline V gene sequence: CDR1 SGHRS, CDR2 YFSETQ. V lost 0 bases, J lost 8 bases, and 11 bases lay in between. This CDR3 is built from 13 residues. The chain joins TRBV5-1 to TRBJ1-2; D might be TRBD1 (6 bases). The sample here was peripheral blood, taken before any cancer treatment. This sequence originates from an older male donor with stage I lung adenocarcinoma. The CDR3 protein is CASSLVGGRGYTF. CDR3 sequence (DNA): TGCGCCAGCAGCTTGGTAGGGGGACGAGGCTACACCTTC. Full variable domain (remainder filled in from reference TRBV5-1 and TRBJ1-2): KAGVTQTPRYLIKTRGQQVTLSCSPISGHRSVSWYQQTPGQGLQFLFEYFSETQRNKGNFPGRFSGRQFSNSRSEMNVSTLELGDSALYLCASSLVGGRGYTFGSGTRLTVV.